These 9 T cell receptor beta chains came from one sample sequenced in a study of T cell repertoires in cytomegalovirus infection. MiXCR, applied by TCRdb to the reads, yields one record per CDR3 protein. The table lists under 200,000 distinct CDR3 sequences, 28% of them singletons, with approximately 31% in the top ten. The material sequenced was PBMCs. These receptors originate from a human donor in good health (CMV status not recorded). Some clones in this sample may be carry-over from other donors' samples.

This clonotype was seen a handful of times. This chain joins TRBV12-5 and TRBJ1-1; possible D gene TRBD1, 5 bases. Germline V gives CDR1 LGHNT, CDR2 FRNRAP. CDR3 length: 16 amino acids. With 1 base removed from V and 5 bases from J, the gap between germline ends came to 17 bases. In DNA, the CDR3 is TGTGCTAGTGGTTTGGATCCCCAGGGATATTTGACTGAAGCTTTCTTT. Translated, it gives CASGLDPQGYLTEAFF.

V gene TRBV19 combines with J gene TRBJ1-2; a weak D match, TRBD1 (5 bases). The ends were cut back, 4 bases at V and 8 bases at J, with 17 bases in the middle. Germline assignment: CDR1 LNHDA and CDR2 SQIVND (reference sequence). The CDR3 loop spans 14 amino acids. The CDR3 reads CASSSPGRVGGYTF. In nucleotides, the CDR3 is TGTGCCAGTAGTAGCCCCGGCAGGGTGGGAGGCTACACCTTC.

This clonotype showed up just a few times. The rearrangement links TRBV25-1 to TRBJ2-1; TRBD1 aligns across 9 bases. Per germline, CDR1 MGHDK and CDR2 SYGVNS. With 1 base clipped from V and 10 bases from J, the junction kept 5 bases outside the gene matches. The CDR3 consists of 14 residues. The DNA of the CDR3 is TGTGCCAGCAGTGAATTACAGGGGGCGGACGAGCAGTTCTTC. Its translation is CASSELQGADEQFF.

The sample holds many counts of this clonotype. The V and J genes are TRBV7-2 and TRBJ2-7; the match to TRBD1 covers 7 bases. V lost 4 bases and J lost 1; bases outside the gene matches: 7. From germline, CDR1 is SGHTA and CDR2 FQGNSA. This CDR3 is built from 15 residues. The CDR3 here is CASSSGAGGSYEQYF. The DNA for the CDR3 is TGTGCCAGCAGCTCTGGAGCAGGGGGATCCTACGAGCAGTACTTC.

This clonotype has just a few counts. The chain recombines TRBV7-9 with TRBJ2-7, with 8 bases lining up with TRBD1. Trimming at V came to 7 bases and at J to 2 bases, leaving 10 bases not matched to a gene. The CDR3 has 15 amino acids. Per germline, CDR1 SEHNR and CDR2 FQNEAQ (reference sequence). CDR3 nucleotide sequence: TGTGCCAGCACCTCCGGGGCGGACAGGGCCTACGAGCAGTACTTC. It specifies CASTSGADRAYEQYF. Drawing the rest from reference TRBV7-9 and TRBJ2-7, the complete variable domain is DTGVSQNPRHKITKRGQNVTFRCDPISEHNRLYWYRQTLGQGPEFLTYFQNEAQLEKSRLLSDRFSAERPKGSFSTLEIQRTEQGDSAMYLCASTSGADRAYEQYFGPGTRLTVT.

The chain recombines TRBV19 with TRBJ1-6; 9 bases align to TRBD1. Germline trimming cut 2 bases from V and 12 bases from J; bases unmatched to any gene: 11. Germline V CDR1 and CDR2: LNHDA, SQIVND (reference sequence). The CDR3 has 16 residues. CDR3 DNA: TGTGCCAGTAGTATATCCGGGACAGGGCTAGGATTACCCCTCCACTTT. Translation gives CASSISGTGLGLPLHF. The full variable domain, completed using reference TRBV19 and TRBJ1-6, is DGGITQSPKYLFRKEGQNVTLSCEQNLNHDAMYWYRQDPGQGLRLIYYSQIVNDFQKGDIAEGYSVSREKKESFPLTVTSAQKNPTAFYLCASSISGTGLGLPLHFGNGTRLTVT.

This chain links TRBV20-1 with TRBJ1-2, with unresolved D. The V end was cut by 6 bases, the J end by 4 bases, with 15 bases between. Looked up from germline, CDR1 is DFQATT and CDR2 is SNEGSKA (reference sequence). CDR3 length equals 13 residues. The CDR3 nucleotides are TGCAGTGCGGCTACGGCCCTTGTCTATGGCTACACCTTC. Translation: CSAATALVYGYTF.

This sequence joins TRBV15 and TRBJ2-5, with D possibly being TRBD1 or TRBD2 (7 bases each). This CDR3 has 15 amino acids. CDR1 is LNHNV, CDR2 YYDKDF, per germline (reference sequence). V was trimmed by 5 bases and J by 0 bases, leaving 13 bases between them. This chain's CDR3 is CATSGGGQYQETQYF. The CDR3 DNA reads TGTGCCACCAGCGGGGGGGGACAGTACCAAGAGACCCAGTACTTC.

The J gene is TRBJ1-2, the V gene TRBV6-2 or TRBV6-3; weak D call: TRBD1 (6 bases). Trimming removed 5 bases at V and 5 bases at J, with 12 bases between. Germline V gives CDR1 MNHEY, CDR2 SVGEGT. The CDR3 has 13 amino acids. The CDR3 coding sequence is TGTGCCAGCAGTACCACAGGGTATTATGGCTACACCTTC. Translated: CASSTTGYYGYTF.